A single sample gave rise to the 31 T cell receptor beta chains below, sequenced in a study of T cell repertoires in cytomegalovirus infection. TCRdb re-analysed the reads in MiXCR, keeping a single row per CDR3 protein. In the table there are about 740,000 distinct CDR3 sequences, roughly 35% of which are singletons. The source material was PBMCs. These TCRs come from a human donor in good health (CMV status not recorded). Some clones in this sample may be carry-over from other donors' samples.

V is TRBV19 and J is TRBJ1-5; 10 positions match TRBD1. With V trimmed by 3 bases and J by 4 bases, 3 bases remained unmatched. CDR3 size: 15 residues. CDR1 is LNHDA, CDR2 SQIVND, per germline (reference sequence). The CDR3, as DNA: TGTGCCAGTAGTATTCGGGACAGGGGAAATCAGCCCCAGCATTTT. Amino acids: CASSIRDRGNQPQHF. Based on the CDR3 plus reference TRBV19 and TRBJ1-5, the full variable domain is DGGITQSPKYLFRKEGQNVTLSCEQNLNHDAMYWYRQDPGQGLRLIYYSQIVNDFQKGDIAEGYSVSREKKESFPLTVTSAQKNPTAFYLCASSIRDRGNQPQHFGDGTRLSIL.

This chain links TRBV20-1 with TRBJ2-3, with TRBD2 matching 8 bases. The CDR3 runs 12 residues. Germline CDR1 DFQATT, CDR2 SNEGSKA (reference sequence). J was trimmed by 15 bases and V by 0 bases; bases with no gene match: 8. The CDR3 nucleotides read TGCAGTGCTAGAGACTCAACCGGGGGGGAATATTTT. Protein: CSARDSTGGEYF.

With respect to this clonotype: A much more abundant neighbour one base away suggests this may be a read error. This rearrangement joins TRBV12-3 or TRBV12-4 to TRBJ2-3; D is possibly TRBD1 (5 bases). The CDR3 is 12 residues long. The CDR3 DNA reads TGTGCCAGCAGTCGCCCGACAGATATGCAGTATTTT. It specifies CASSRPTDMQYF.

This clonotype was picked up a small number of times. The chain has TRBV19 and TRBJ1-5, with TRBD1 as a possible D gene (5 bases). V was pared by 9 bases and J by 4 bases, with 19 bases between. CDR1 and CDR2 (germline): LNHDA, SQIVND (reference sequence). This CDR3 comprises 15 residues. CDR3: CASSTRENMNQPQHF. The CDR3 nucleotides are TGTGCCAGCTCCACCAGGGAAAACATGAATCAGCCCCAGCATTTT.

This clonotype was recorded many times. V usage is TRBV7-2 and J usage is TRBJ2-1, with 12 bases identical to TRBD2. The CDR3 sequence is 18 residues long. Per the germline V gene, CDR1 is SGHTA and CDR2 is FQGNSA. Trimming cost V 4 bases and J 5 bases; bases outside gene matches: 12. CDR3: CASSSWLAGGPGDNEQFF. Here the CDR3 DNA reads TGTGCCAGCAGCTCTTGGCTAGCGGGAGGGCCCGGGGACAATGAGCAGTTCTTC.

This clonotype was counted between two and nine times. The chain links TRBV7-2 to TRBJ1-2; TRBD1 might be the D (5 bases). Trimming left V 0 bases short and J 6 bases short, with 11 bases between. The CDR3 spans 14 residues. The germline gives CDR1 SGHTA, CDR2 FQGNSA. The CDR3 bases are TGTGCCAGCAGCTTAGCAAGCCAGGGACATGGCTACACCTTC. Its translation: CASSLASQGHGYTF.

This clonotype was counted at least ten times. This chain links TRBV7-8 with TRBJ2-5; D is ambiguous. Germline V lookup: CDR1 SGHVS, CDR2 FQNEAQ. CDR3 length: 16 residues. V shed 7 bases and J shed 2 bases, with 20 bases lying between them. CDR3 region: CASITKDRAEQETQYF. As DNA, the CDR3 is TGTGCCAGCATTACAAAGGATAGGGCAGAACAAGAGACCCAGTACTTC. The whole variable domain, remainder taken from reference TRBV7-8 and TRBJ2-5, is GAGVSQSPRYKVAKRGQDVALRCDPISGHVSLFWYQQALGQGPEFLTYFQNEAQLDKSGLPSDRFFAERPEGSVSTLKIQRTQQEDSAVYLCASITKDRAEQETQYFGPGTRLLVL.

This clonotype was counted a few times. The chain has TRBV6-1 and TRBJ2-7; 7 nucleotides agree with TRBD1. With 3 bases clipped from V and 2 bases from J, the junction kept 7 bases outside the gene matches. This CDR3 contains 15 residues. CDR1 and CDR2 (germline): MNHNS, SASEGT. CDR3 DNA sequence: TGTGCCAGCAGTGACATTCGACAGGGAGCCTACGAGCAGTACTTC. This gives the protein CASSDIRQGAYEQYF.

This sequence joins TRBV11-3 and TRBJ2-1; TRBD2 matches at 9 bases. CDR3 length equals 16 residues. The trim removed 4 bases at V and 7 bases at J, leaving 11 bases unmatched. Germline loops: CDR1 SGHNT, CDR2 YENEEA. The CDR3 DNA reads as TGTGCCAGCAGCTCCTTAGCGGGAGCCTCCCGTAATGAGCAGTTCTTC. This sequence encodes CASSSLAGASRNEQFF.

The rearrangement links TRBV12-3 or TRBV12-4 to TRBJ2-1; tentatively, D is TRBD2 (5 bases). The CDR3 has 13 residues. The V gene lost 5 bases and the J gene lost 13 bases, with 18 bases spanning the gap. The CDR3 DNA follows: TGTGCCAGCAGTAAGCCCCGACTCGGAGGCCAGTTCTTC. Translated, it gives CASSKPRLGGQFF.

The gene calls are TRBV28 and TRBJ1-6; D call uncertain. Germline loops: CDR1 MDHEN, CDR2 SYDVKM. There are 17 residues in the CDR3. V was trimmed by 3 bases and J by 5 bases, leaving 17 bases between them. The CDR3 DNA follows: TGTGCCAGCAGTTTTGGACTCGAAAGCCCTAATAATTCACCCCTCCACTTT. Encoded protein: CASSFGLESPNNSPLHF.

This clonotype was seen a handful of times. The CDR3 sequence is CASSWAANTGELFF. CDR3 DNA: TGTGCCAGCAGCTGGGCAGCAAACACCGGGGAGCTGTTTTTT. The chain joins TRBV11-2 to TRBJ2-2; D uncertain. Germline values: CDR1 SGHAT, CDR2 FQNNGV. The CDR3 runs to 14 residues. V lost 4 bases, J lost 2 bases, and 8 bases lay in between.

This clonotype has a count of ten or more. The gene calls are TRBV7-2 and TRBJ1-2; 11 nucleotides match TRBD1. The CDR3 totals 15 residues. The germline V gene has CDR1 SGHTA and CDR2 FQGNSA. Germline trimming cut 2 bases from V and 5 bases from J; bases unmatched to any gene: 4. CDR3 loop: CASSLTGTGGYGYTF. Written as DNA, the CDR3 is TGTGCCAGCAGCTTAACTGGGACAGGGGGTTATGGCTACACCTTC.

In the case of this clonotype: This may stem from a read error, because a much larger clone lies one nucleotide away. The chain combines TRBV7-2 with TRBJ1-5; tentatively, D is TRBD1 (5 bases). CDR1 and CDR2 (germline): SGHTA, FQGNSA. The CDR3 has 17 residues. V dropped 5 bases and J dropped 4 bases, with 21 bases sitting between them. CDR3 in amino acids: CASSPLNEGAPNQPQHF. CDR3 bases: TGTGCCAGCAGCCCTTTGAACGAAGGGGCGCCAAATCAGCCCCAGCATTTT. The complete variable domain, with remaining parts taken from reference TRBV7-2 and TRBJ1-5, reads GAGVSQSPSNKVTEKGKDVELRCDPISGHTALYWYRQSLGQGLEFLIYFQGNSAPDKSGLPSDRFSAERTGGSVSTLTIQRTQQEDSAVYLCASSPLNEGAPNQPQHFGDGTRLSIL.

This clonotype appeared a few times. The rearrangement links TRBV9 to TRBJ1-1, with D possibly being TRBD1 (5 bases). Trimming shortened V by 2 bases and J by 1 base, and 9 bases separated the two germline ends. Per the germline V gene, CDR1 is SGDLS and CDR2 is YYNGEE. This CDR3 is built from 14 residues. CDR3 amino acids: CASSVQGENTEAFF. In DNA form, the CDR3 reads TGTGCCAGCAGCGTCCAGGGAGAGAACACTGAAGCTTTCTTT.

The chain has TRBV11-2 and TRBJ2-2; 7 positions agree with TRBD1. This CDR3 has 15 residues. Germline lookup yields CDR1 SGHAT and CDR2 FQNNGV. J was trimmed by 7 bases and V by 6 bases; bases with no gene match: 11. The CDR3 sequence is CASSQDRVFVGELFF. CDR3 coding DNA: TGTGCCAGCAGTCAAGACAGGGTCTTTGTCGGGGAGCTGTTTTTT.

In its sample, this clonotype was seen once. The J gene is TRBJ2-3, the V gene TRBV28; D might be TRBD1 (7 bases). In germline, CDR1 is MDHEN, CDR2 SYDVKM. Trimming took 5 bases from V and 1 from J, leaving 16 bases between them. This CDR3 region has 16 residues. The CDR3 loop reads CASSPADREGTDTQYF. The CDR3, as DNA: TGTGCCAGCAGTCCCGCAGACAGGGAGGGCACAGATACGCAGTATTTT.

V usage is TRBV19 and J usage is TRBJ1-1; a possible D gene is TRBD1 (5 bases). Germline lookup yields CDR1 LNHDA and CDR2 SQIVND (reference sequence). This CDR3 has 14 residues. Trimming cost V 1 base and J 3 bases, with 9 bases left between them. CDR3 DNA: TGTGCCAGTAGTATAGCCGCGGGGGACACTGAAGCTTTCTTT. As protein: CASSIAAGDTEAFF.

The chain has TRBV7-2 and TRBJ1-4; the match to TRBD1 covers 8 bases. The CDR3 covers 17 residues. After removal of 3 bases from V and 5 bases from J, the junction contained 11 bases not matched to a gene. Germline CDR1 is SGHTA and CDR2 is FQGNSA. The CDR3 loop is CASSFLGPGTGNEKLFF. CDR3 nucleotide sequence: TGTGCCAGCAGCTTTTTGGGTCCCGGGACAGGAAATGAAAAACTGTTTTTT. Using reference TRBV7-2 and TRBJ1-4 for the parts outside the CDR3, the full variable domain is GAGVSQSPSNKVTEKGKDVELRCDPISGHTALYWYRQSLGQGLEFLIYFQGNSAPDKSGLPSDRFSAERTGGSVSTLTIQRTQQEDSAVYLCASSFLGPGTGNEKLFFGSGTQLSVL.

This clonotype was detected many times. The rearrangement uses TRBV27 and TRBJ1-5, with 7 bases fitting TRBD1. V lost 6 bases to trimming and J lost 6 bases; unmatched junction nucleotides: 5. CDR3 length: 13 amino acids. Germline-derived CDR1 and CDR2 are MNHEY and SMNVEV (reference sequence). The CDR3 loop reads CASSRTGFQPQHF. The DNA of the CDR3 is TGTGCCAGCAGCCGGACAGGTTTTCAGCCCCAGCATTTT.

This chain joins TRBV19 and TRBJ2-7; D is perhaps TRBD2 (7 bases). CDR1 is LNHDA, CDR2 SQIVND, per germline (reference sequence). Trimming took 5 bases from V and 0 from J, leaving 17 bases between them. CDR3 length: 16 amino acids. The chain's CDR3 is CASSPLGGDNSYEQYF. CDR3 nucleotides: TGTGCCAGTAGTCCCCTGGGGGGGGACAACTCCTACGAGCAGTACTTC.

V and J are TRBV3-1 and TRBJ2-5, with D maybe TRBD2 (5 bases). With 0 bases removed from V and 2 bases from J, the gap between germline ends came to 10 bases. CDR1 is LGHDT, CDR2 YNNKEL, per germline (reference sequence). The CDR3 runs to 15 residues. The CDR3 DNA sequence: TGTGCCAGCAGCCAAGAGATGGACTTTCAAGAGACCCAGTACTTC. It translates to CASSQEMDFQETQYF.

This clonotype was counted only a few times. Here the CDR3 reads CASSPAGGYEQYF. DNA for the CDR3: TGTGCCAGCAGCCCTGCCGGCGGCTACGAGCAGTACTTC. The genes are TRBV7-2 and TRBJ2-7; D remains ambiguous. Trimming removed 5 bases at V and 3 bases at J, with 11 bases between. Germline CDR1 reads SGHTA; CDR2 reads FQGNSA. The CDR3 length is 13 residues.

Comments on this clonotype: Lacking the conserved final phenylalanine or tryptophan, this CDR3 likely reflects a read error. The rearrangement links TRBV15 to TRBJ2-7; D gene ambiguous. V dropped 3 bases and J dropped 0 bases, with 6 bases sitting between them. Per germline, CDR1 LNHNV and CDR2 YYDKDF (reference sequence). CDR3 length: 13 residues. CDR3 residues: CATSRDHSYEQYL. CDR3 sequence (DNA): TGTGCCACCAGCAGGGACCACTCCTACGAGCAGTACTTA.

The J gene is TRBJ1-3, the V gene TRBV25-1, with D possibly matching TRBD1 (5 bases). The CDR3 extends over 15 amino acids. V lost 2 bases and J lost 8, with 16 bases in between. Germline V CDR1 and CDR2: MGHDK, SYGVNS. CDR3 nucleotide sequence: TGTGCCAGCAGTGAACTACAGAGGGGTCGGTACACCATATATTTT. Translated: CASSELQRGRYTIYF.

This chain's CDR3 is CASSPGGGTKVHEQFF. CDR3 DNA: TGTGCCAGCAGCCCCGGCGGCGGGACAAAGGTCCATGAGCAGTTCTTC. The chain carries TRBV7-3 and TRBJ2-1; D may match TRBD1 or TRBD2 (6 bases each). Trimming took off 5 bases at V and 8 bases at J, with 22 bases between the two ends. From germline, CDR1 is SGHTA and CDR2 FQGTGA. The CDR3 is 16 residues long.

This clonotype showed up just a few times. The chain recombines TRBV28 with TRBJ1-5; D gene ambiguous. Trimming stripped 2 bases from V and 5 bases from J, with 4 bases between. CDR3 length: 12 residues. The germline gives CDR1 MDHEN, CDR2 SYDVKM. The CDR3 sequence is CASSLRHQPQHF. CDR3 nucleotide sequence: TGTGCCAGCAGTTTAAGGCATCAGCCCCAGCATTTT.

Of note for this clonotype: Because the CDR3 is missing its conserved closing phenylalanine or tryptophan, this is likely a read error. The chain is built from TRBV7-9 and TRBJ1-2; D uncertain. This CDR3 spans 14 amino acids. Trimming left V 4 bases short and J 2 bases short, with 11 bases between. From germline, CDR1 is SEHNR and CDR2 FQNEAQ (reference sequence). Here the CDR3 DNA reads TGTGCCAGCAGCTACGGAACACAGAACTATGGCTACACCCTC. Its translation: CASSYGTQNYGYTL.

This chain links TRBV7-9 with TRBJ1-2, with TRBD1 as a possible D gene (6 bases). Germline V gene data show CDR1 as SEHNR and CDR2 as FQNEAQ (reference sequence). V lost 8 bases and J lost 8, with 18 bases in between. The CDR3 loop spans 13 amino acids. CDR3 loop: CASVQGVWIGYTF. DNA of the CDR3: TGTGCCAGCGTACAGGGAGTGTGGATCGGCTACACCTTC.

The rearrangement links TRBV20-1 to TRBJ2-7, with D tentatively TRBD1 or TRBD2 (5 bases each). This CDR3 spans 13 amino acids. The V gene's germline CDR1 is DFQATT and CDR2 SNEGSKA (reference sequence). Trimming stripped 5 bases from V and 2 bases from J, with 13 bases between. CDR3 bases: TGCAGTGCTGGGTTGAGGGGCCCCTACGAGCAGTACTTC. Its translation: CSAGLRGPYEQYF.

This clonotype turned up a few times. The genes are TRBV19 and TRBJ2-7; the D call may be TRBD1 or TRBD2 (5 bases each). This CDR3 has 13 amino acids. V lost 6 bases, J lost 2 bases, and 11 bases lay in between. Germline lookup yields CDR1 LNHDA and CDR2 SQIVND (reference sequence). The CDR3 loop is CASRPGTAYEQYF. CDR3 nucleotide sequence: TGTGCCAGTAGGCCCGGGACCGCCTACGAGCAGTACTTC.